This T cell receptor (beta chain) appears in the sequencing data of a study of T cell changes during pregnancy in multiple sclerosis. TCRdb's copy holds only in-frame clones and misses some; the assay was immunoSEQ multiplex PCR. The table shows tens of thousands of clones, with roughly 90% occurring only once. CDR3 length: 13 residues. With 1 base removed from V and 5 bases from J, the gap between germline ends came to 7 bases. From germline, CDR1 is LGHNA and CDR2 YSLEER. The sequence was collected from a female donor with multiple sclerosis, enrolled in a pregnancy study. The material sequenced was CD4+ T cells from peripheral blood mononuclear cells, taken in the second trimester of pregnancy. The V gene is TRBV4-3, the J gene TRBJ2-3; D might be TRBD2 (6 bases). The CDR3 sequence is CASSQVSGDTQYF. The CDR3 DNA is TGCGCCAGCAGCCAAGTTAGCGGAGATACGCAGTATTTT.